The 21 T cell receptor beta chains given below trace back to one sample, sequenced in a study of T cell clonality in common variable immunodeficiency. Study-level results: Fewer deletions and N-nucleotide insertions were reportedly seen in common variable immunodeficiency TCR beta sequences.

These receptors have no identified antigens. Method: immunoSEQ multiplex PCR; TCRdb's copy keeps in-frame clones and lacks some. This table holds more than 20,000 clones with no singletons; the top ten claim approximately 24%. The sequencing input was peripheral blood mononuclear cells. The receptors derive from a human donor with common variable immunodeficiency.

Remarks on this clone: The CDR3 end falls 3 residues outside the read, so it is completed with the germline J gene. The genes are TRBV19 and TRBJ2-3; D not certain. This CDR3 has 12 residues. Germline V gene lookup returns CDR1 LNHDA and CDR2 SQIVND (reference sequence). The sequenced CDR3 bases are TGTGCCAGTAGTCCCCGCGGCGGAACG. Translating gives CASSPRGGT. The full CDR3 protein is CASSPRGGTQYF.

There are many counts of this clone. The missing CDR3 end, 3 residues past where the read stops, is filled in from the germline J gene. J is TRBJ2-7 and V is TRBV7-2; D unresolved. V lost 3 bases, J lost 3 bases, and 9 bases lay in between. There are 13 residues in the CDR3. The germline gives CDR1 SGHTA, CDR2 FQGNSA. The CDR3 loop is CASSLSTSYEQYF. The CDR3 bases that were read are TGTGCCAGCAGCTTGTCTACGAGCTACGAG.

To note about this clone: The read finishes 3 residues shy of the CDR3 end, and the germline J gene is used to complete it. V gene TRBV2 combines with J gene TRBJ2-5; TRBD1 might be the D (6 bases). The CDR3 is 15 residues long. CDR1 is SNHLY and CDR2 is FYNNEI in the germline V gene. The V end was cut by 3 bases, the J end by 2 bases, with 13 bases between. CDR3 DNA, as far as it was read: TGTGCCAGCAGTGACCAGGGGCGGCCACAAGAGACC. Translated: CASSDQGRPQET. In full, the CDR3 is CASSDQGRPQETQYF.

This clone was seen a handful of times. The CDR3 extends 3 residues past the end of the read, so its final part is completed from the germline J gene. The chain is built from TRBV7-6 and TRBJ2-3, with TRBD1 as a possible D gene (5 bases). Germline V CDR1 and CDR2: SGHVS, FNYEAQ. V lost 5 bases, J lost 8 bases, and 14 bases lay in between. The CDR3 length is 13 residues. Incomplete CDR3 DNA: TGTGCCAGCAGCCCGCAGGGTTATGGTACG. It encodes CASSPQGYGT. The full CDR3 protein reads CASSPQGYGTQYF.

This clone was seen a handful of times. The read comes to an end 3 residues before the CDR3 does, leaving the germline J gene to fill in the end. The genes are TRBV2 and TRBJ2-7; D gene uncertain. Germline V gene lookup returns CDR1 SNHLY and CDR2 FYNNEI. Trimming stripped 4 bases from V and 4 bases from J, with 8 bases between. This CDR3 has 12 amino acids. The CDR3 sequence is CASSGRVYEQYF. Partial CDR3 DNA: TGTGCCAGCAGTGGCAGAGTGTACGAG.

In its sample, this clone was seen many times. The CDR3 end falls 3 residues outside the read, so it is completed with the germline J gene. The J gene is TRBJ2-7, the V gene TRBV4-2; the match to TRBD1 covers 7 bases. The CDR3 has 14 amino acids. Germline assignment: CDR1 LGHNA and CDR2 YNFKEQ. Trimming removed 4 bases from V and 3 bases from J; junction bases left unmatched: 6. CDR3 bases read: TGTGCCAGCAGCCCGCTCGGACAGGACTACGAG. The encoded protein is CASSPLGQDYE. The entire CDR3 reads CASSPLGQDYEQYF.

This clone has only a few counts. The read comes to an end 3 residues before the CDR3 does, leaving the germline J gene to fill in the end. The V gene is TRBV6-2 or TRBV6-3, the J gene TRBJ2-7, with a weak D call TRBD1 (6 bases). Germline V gives CDR1 MNHEY, CDR2 SVGEGT. The CDR3 contains 13 residues. Between the trimmed V and J ends, which lost 2 bases and 3 bases, there was a span of 8 bases. The sequenced CDR3 bases are TGTGCCAGCAGTTACGGCAGGGGCTACGAG. This gives the protein CASSYGRGYE. The complete CDR3 protein is CASSYGRGYEQYF.

CDR3 loop: CASSGRQRGSGELFF. CDR3 bases read: TGTGCCAGCAGCGGCCGACAGAGGGGGTCCGGGGAG. V is TRBV11-3 and J is TRBJ2-2; maybe TRBD1 (6 bases). The observed sequence ends 3 residues before the CDR3 terminus, with the missing tail filled in from the germline J gene. Germline CDR1 is SGHNT and CDR2 is YENEEA. Trimming pared 5 bases from V and 6 bases from J, leaving 16 bases between. The CDR3 has 15 amino acids.

This clone showed up many times. The read stops 3 residues short of the end of the CDR3; the missing end is completed from the germline J gene. The rearrangement uses TRBV19 and TRBJ1-1; TRBD1 is a possible D gene (6 bases). V lost 7 bases, J lost 5 bases, and 11 bases lay in between. The CDR3 length is 12 residues. Germline V CDR1 and CDR2: LNHDA, SQIVND (reference sequence). CDR3 amino acids: CASTQGTTEAFF. The sequenced part of the CDR3 DNA is TGTGCCAGTACCCAGGGGACGACTGAA.

This clone appeared many times. The read terminates 3 residues before the CDR3 end, so the remaining end is supplied by the germline J gene. V gene TRBV7-6 combines with J gene TRBJ2-7; TRBD2 is a possible D gene (6 bases). V dropped 1 base and J dropped 6 bases, with 13 bases sitting between them. The CDR3 length is 14 residues. The germline V gene encodes CDR1 SGHVS and CDR2 FNYEAQ. The DNA read from the CDR3 is TGTGCCAGCAGCTTAGGTGGCGGGGAAACCGAG. Its protein is CASSLGGGETE. The whole CDR3 sequence reads CASSLGGGETEQYF.

This clone appeared a few times. CDR3: CASSSFRTGSGNTIYF. The sequenced part of the CDR3 DNA is TGTGCCAGCAGTTCTTTCCGGACAGGCTCTGGAAACACC. The V gene is TRBV6-2 or TRBV6-3, the J gene TRBJ1-3, with TRBD1 matching 7 bases. The CDR3 end lies 3 residues beyond the end of the read and is filled in from the germline J gene. This CDR3 comprises 16 residues. V gave up 4 bases and J gave up 0 bases; unmatched junction bases: 6. The germline CDR1 and CDR2 sequences are MNHEY and SVGEGT.

This clone showed up many times. From the germline J gene comes the end of the CDR3, since the read stops 3 residues before it. The rearrangement uses TRBV19 and TRBJ1-5, with 7 bases identical to TRBD1. With V trimmed by 8 bases and J by 0 bases, 13 bases remained unmatched. Germline V gene lookup returns CDR1 LNHDA and CDR2 SQIVND (reference sequence). This CDR3 is built from 17 residues. CDR3 protein: CASCKQGNVYSNQPQHF. The sequenced CDR3 bases are TGTGCCAGTTGCAAACAGGGGAACGTTTATAGCAATCAGCCC.

This clone was picked up many times. The CDR3 goes on 3 residues after the read ends, and that part is filled in from the germline J gene. This chain uses TRBV7-2 with TRBJ2-3, with 10 bases that match TRBD2. J lost 7 bases, V lost 5 bases, and 6 bases had no gene match. Germline V lookup: CDR1 SGHTA, CDR2 FQGNSA. This CDR3 contains 14 residues. The sequenced CDR3 bases are TGTGCCAGCAGCGGGGCTAGCGGGAGCCATACG. Translation: CASSGASGSHT. The complete CDR3 sequence is CASSGASGSHTQYF. The full variable domain, completed using reference TRBV7-2 and TRBJ2-3, is GAGVSQSPSNKVTEKGKDVELRCDPISGHTALYWYRQSLGQGLEFLIYFQGNSAPDKSGLPSDRFSAERTGGSVSTLTIQRTQQEDSAVYLCASSGASGSHTQYFGPGTRLTVL.

This clone was counted at least ten times. The CDR3 end lies 3 residues beyond the end of the read and is filled in from the germline J gene. V and J are TRBV7-9 and TRBJ2-7; 8 nucleotides line up with TRBD2. The CDR3 has 15 residues. In germline, CDR1 is SEHNR, CDR2 FQNEAQ (reference sequence). V was clipped by 3 bases and J by 0 bases; unmatched bases: 4. CDR3 DNA, as far as it was read: TGTGCCAGCAGCTTCGGCGGGACTAGCTCCTACGAG. Its translation: CASSFGGTSSYE. The complete CDR3 reads CASSFGGTSSYEQYF.

This clone was observed a few times. The read gets to within 3 residues of the CDR3 end, and the germline J gene fills in the rest. The J gene is TRBJ2-5, the V gene TRBV18, with 9 bases that match TRBD1. The ends lost 3 bases at V and 3 bases at J; junction bases unmatched: 2. CDR1 is KGHSH and CDR2 is LQKENI in the germline V gene. This CDR3 contains 14 residues. CDR3 residues: CASSPGQGKETQYF. CDR3 DNA, as far as it was read: TGTGCCAGCTCACCCGGACAGGGGAAAGAGACC.

This clone was seen ten or more times. The CDR3 is cut off 3 residues early in the read; its end comes from the germline J gene. The J gene is TRBJ2-5, the V gene TRBV7-2; D uncertain. The CDR3 length is 14 residues. Deletions cut 4 bases from V and 1 base from J, with 10 bases between. The germline V gene has CDR1 SGHTA and CDR2 FQGNSA. The sequenced CDR3 bases are TGTGCCAGCAGCTCAGACTCGGGCCAAGAGACC. Amino acids: CASSSDSGQET. The entire CDR3 sequence reads CASSSDSGQETQYF.

This clone has ten or more counts. From the germline J gene comes the end of the CDR3, since the read stops 3 residues before it. The V call is TRBV19, the J call TRBJ2-5; TRBD1 might be the D (6 bases). Germline lookup yields CDR1 LNHDA and CDR2 SQIVND (reference sequence). Trimming took 5 bases from V and 5 from J, leaving 9 bases between them. CDR3 length equals 12 residues. This CDR3 reads CASSPGVETQYF. Partial CDR3 DNA: TGTGCCAGTAGTCCAGGGGTCGAGACC. Using reference TRBV19 and TRBJ2-5 for the parts outside the CDR3, the full variable domain is DGGITQSPKYLFRKEGQNVTLSCEQNLNHDAMYWYRQDPGQGLRLIYYSQIVNDFQKGDIAEGYSVSREKKESFPLTVTSAQKNPTAFYLCASSPGVETQYFGPGTRLLVL.

This clone was detected ten times or more. CDR3 loop: CSVVGFRGVTEAFF. The CDR3 DNA, read in part, is TGCAGCGTTGTAGGTTTCAGGGGCGTTACTGAA. V gene TRBV29-1 combines with J gene TRBJ1-1; D might be TRBD1 (6 bases). Read data end 3 residues before the CDR3 end; the end is taken from the germline J gene. Trimming took off 4 bases at V and 5 bases at J, with 17 bases between the two ends. The CDR3 has 14 residues. Germline V gene sequence: CDR1 SQVTM, CDR2 ANQGSEA. Full variable domain (missing parts from reference TRBV29-1 and TRBJ1-1): SAVISQKPSRDICQRGTSLTIQCQVDSQVTMMFWYRQQPGQSLTLIATANQGSEATYESGFVIDKFPISRPNLTFSTLTVSNMSPEDSSIYLCSVVGFRGVTEAFFGQGTRLTVV.

This clone showed up just a few times. The sequenced fragment ends 3 residues before the CDR3 boundary, so the rest is inferred from the germline J gene. V usage is TRBV19 and J usage is TRBJ2-1; 8 bases are a match to TRBD2. V trimming: 0 bases; J trimming: 2 bases; junction bases outside the gene matches: 3. This CDR3 has 16 amino acids. Germline V gene lookup returns CDR1 LNHDA and CDR2 SQIVND (reference sequence). CDR3 bases read: TGTGCCAGTAGTATAGATTTTAGCGGGGCCTACAATGAG. Its protein is CASSIDFSGAYNE. The CDR3 in full is CASSIDFSGAYNEQFF. Full variable domain (outside the CDR3, taken from reference TRBV19 and TRBJ2-1): DGGITQSPKYLFRKEGQNVTLSCEQNLNHDAMYWYRQDPGQGLRLIYYSQIVNDFQKGDIAEGYSVSREKKESFPLTVTSAQKNPTAFYLCASSIDFSGAYNEQFFGPGTRLTVL.

This clone has a count of ten or more. From the germline J gene comes the end of the CDR3, since the read stops 3 residues before it. The chain combines TRBV6-2 or TRBV6-3 with TRBJ2-7, with TRBD2 as a possible D gene (5 bases). V lost 7 bases to trimming and J lost 0 bases, with 13 bases between them. The CDR3 loop spans 14 amino acids. Germline V gene lookup returns CDR1 MNHEY and CDR2 SVGEGT. The part of the CDR3 DNA that was read is TGTGCCAGCATGAAAAGCGGAGGCTCCTACGAG. It translates to CASMKSGGSYE. The full CDR3 reads CASMKSGGSYEQYF.

This clone appeared many times. Sequencing ends 3 residues short of the CDR3 end; the germline J gene provides the rest. The chain uses TRBV2 and TRBJ2-5; 7 nucleotides match TRBD2. Germline CDR1 and CDR2: SNHLY and FYNNEI. J was trimmed by 7 bases and V by 1 base; bases with no gene match: 9. This CDR3 is built from 15 residues. The CDR3 spells CASSEVSGLKGTQYF. The DNA read from the CDR3 is TGTGCCAGCAGTGAAGTTAGCGGGCTTAAAGGGACC.